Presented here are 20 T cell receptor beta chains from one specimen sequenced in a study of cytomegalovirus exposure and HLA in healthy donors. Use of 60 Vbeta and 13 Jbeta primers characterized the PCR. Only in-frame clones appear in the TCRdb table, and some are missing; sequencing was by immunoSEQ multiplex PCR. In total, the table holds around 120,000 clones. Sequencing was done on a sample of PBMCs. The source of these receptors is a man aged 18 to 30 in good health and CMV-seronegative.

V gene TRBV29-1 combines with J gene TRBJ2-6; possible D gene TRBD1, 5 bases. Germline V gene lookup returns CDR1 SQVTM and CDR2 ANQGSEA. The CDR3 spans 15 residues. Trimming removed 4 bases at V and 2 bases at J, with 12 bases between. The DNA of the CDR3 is TGCAGCGTTGGGGGCAGTTTCCCTGGGGCCAACGTCCTGACTTTC. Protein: CSVGGSFPGANVLTF.

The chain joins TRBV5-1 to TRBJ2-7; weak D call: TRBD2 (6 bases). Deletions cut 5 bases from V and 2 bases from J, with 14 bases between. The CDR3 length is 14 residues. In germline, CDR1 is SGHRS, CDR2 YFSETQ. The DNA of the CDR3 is TGCGCCAGCAGGGGCGGGGATACCCCCTACGAGCAGTACTTC. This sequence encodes CASRGGDTPYEQYF.

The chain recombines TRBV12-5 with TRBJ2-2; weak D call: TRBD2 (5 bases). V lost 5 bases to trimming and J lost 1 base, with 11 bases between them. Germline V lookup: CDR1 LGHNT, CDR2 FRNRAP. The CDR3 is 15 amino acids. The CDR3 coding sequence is TGTGCTAGTGGTCTCCTCGGAGGGAACACCGGGGAGCTGTTTTTT. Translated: CASGLLGGNTGELFF.

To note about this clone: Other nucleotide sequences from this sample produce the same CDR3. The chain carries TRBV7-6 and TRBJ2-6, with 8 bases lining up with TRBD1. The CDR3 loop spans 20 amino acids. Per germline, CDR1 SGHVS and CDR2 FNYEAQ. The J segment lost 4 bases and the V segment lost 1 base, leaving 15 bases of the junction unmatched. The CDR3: CASSLVVGFGRGQGANVLTF. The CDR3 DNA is TGTGCCAGCAGCTTAGTCGTCGGCTTCGGCAGGGGGCAGGGGGCCAACGTCCTGACTTTC.

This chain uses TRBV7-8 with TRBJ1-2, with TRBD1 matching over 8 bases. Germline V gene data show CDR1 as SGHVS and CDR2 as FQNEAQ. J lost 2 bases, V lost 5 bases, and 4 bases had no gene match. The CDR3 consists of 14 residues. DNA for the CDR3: TGTGCCAGCAGCGTCCGGACAGGGAACTATGGCTACACCTTC. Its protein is CASSVRTGNYGYTF.

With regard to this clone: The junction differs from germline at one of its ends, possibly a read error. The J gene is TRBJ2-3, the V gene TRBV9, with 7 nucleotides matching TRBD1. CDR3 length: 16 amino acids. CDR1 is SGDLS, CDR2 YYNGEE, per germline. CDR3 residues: CASGVEGQTSTDTQYF. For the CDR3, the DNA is TGTGCCAGCGGCGTAGAGGGACAGACTAGCACAGATACGCAGTATTTT.

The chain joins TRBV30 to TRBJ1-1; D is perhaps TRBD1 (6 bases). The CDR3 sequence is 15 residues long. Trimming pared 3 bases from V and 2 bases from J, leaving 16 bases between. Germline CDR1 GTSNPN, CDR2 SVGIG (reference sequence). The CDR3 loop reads CAWSPGGFYNTEAFF. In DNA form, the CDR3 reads TGTGCCTGGAGCCCTGGGGGCTTTTACAACACTGAAGCTTTCTTT. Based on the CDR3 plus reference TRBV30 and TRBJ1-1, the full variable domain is SQTIHQWPATLVQPVGSPLSLECTVEGTSNPNLYWYRQAAGRGLQLLFYSVGIGQISSEVPQNLSASRPQDRQFILSSKKLLLSDSGFYLCAWSPGGFYNTEAFFGQGTRLTVV.

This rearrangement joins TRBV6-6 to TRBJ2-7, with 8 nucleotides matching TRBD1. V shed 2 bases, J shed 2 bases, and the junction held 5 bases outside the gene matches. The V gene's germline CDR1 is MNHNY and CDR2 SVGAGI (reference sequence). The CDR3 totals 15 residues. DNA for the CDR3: TGTGCCAGCAGTTACGAGCTGGGACAGGCCTACGAGCAGTACTTC. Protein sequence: CASSYELGQAYEQYF.

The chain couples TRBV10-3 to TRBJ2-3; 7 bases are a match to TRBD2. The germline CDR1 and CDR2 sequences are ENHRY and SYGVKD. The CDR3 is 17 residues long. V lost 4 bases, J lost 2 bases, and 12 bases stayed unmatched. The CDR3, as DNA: TGTGCCATCAGTGGTCCCCCATCTAGCGGTTACACAGATACGCAGTATTTT. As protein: CAISGPPSSGYTDTQYF.

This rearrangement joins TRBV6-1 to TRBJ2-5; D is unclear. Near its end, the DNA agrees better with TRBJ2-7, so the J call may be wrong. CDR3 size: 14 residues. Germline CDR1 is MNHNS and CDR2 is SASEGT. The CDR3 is CASSELDLSYEQYF. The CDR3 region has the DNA TGTGCCAGCAGTGAACTAGACCTCTCCTACGAGCAGTACTTC.

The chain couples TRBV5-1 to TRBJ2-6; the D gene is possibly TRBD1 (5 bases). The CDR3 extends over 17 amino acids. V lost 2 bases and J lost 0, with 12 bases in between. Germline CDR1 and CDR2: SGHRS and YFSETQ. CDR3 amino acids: CASSLYRPSSGANVLTF. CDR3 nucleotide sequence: TGCGCCAGCAGCTTATACAGGCCAAGCTCTGGGGCCAACGTCCTGACTTTC. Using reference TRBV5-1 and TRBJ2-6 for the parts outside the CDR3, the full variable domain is KAGVTQTPRYLIKTRGQQVTLSCSPISGHRSVSWYQQTPGQGLQFLFEYFSETQRNKGNFPGRFSGRQFSNSRSEMNVSTLELGDSALYLCASSLYRPSSGANVLTFGAGSRLTVL.

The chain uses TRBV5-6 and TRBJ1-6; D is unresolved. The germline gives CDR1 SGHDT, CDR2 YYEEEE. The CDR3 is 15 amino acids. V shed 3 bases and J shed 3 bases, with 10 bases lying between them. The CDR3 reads CASSSRNFYNSPLHF. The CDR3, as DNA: TGTGCCAGCAGCTCTAGGAACTTCTATAATTCACCCCTCCACTTT.

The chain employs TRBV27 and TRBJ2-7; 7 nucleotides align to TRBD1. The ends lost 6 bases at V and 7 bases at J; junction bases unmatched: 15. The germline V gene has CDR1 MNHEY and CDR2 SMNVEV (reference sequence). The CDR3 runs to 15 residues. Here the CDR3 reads CASSPGDRALEEQYF. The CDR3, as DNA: TGTGCCAGCAGCCCGGGTGACAGGGCTTTAGAAGAGCAGTACTTC.

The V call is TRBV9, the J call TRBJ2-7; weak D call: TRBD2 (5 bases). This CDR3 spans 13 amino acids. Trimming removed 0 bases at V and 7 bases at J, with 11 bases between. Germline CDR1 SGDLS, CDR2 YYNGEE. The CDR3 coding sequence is TGTGCCAGCAGCGTAGGGACTGCAGGTGAGCAGTACTTC. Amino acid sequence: CASSVGTAGEQYF.

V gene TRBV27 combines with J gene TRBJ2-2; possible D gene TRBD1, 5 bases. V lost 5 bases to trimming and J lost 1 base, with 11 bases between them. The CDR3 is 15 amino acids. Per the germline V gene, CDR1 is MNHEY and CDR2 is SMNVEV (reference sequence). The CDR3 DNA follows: TGTGCCAGCAGTAGAAAGGGGTGGAACACCGGGGAGCTGTTTTTT. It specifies CASSRKGWNTGELFF.

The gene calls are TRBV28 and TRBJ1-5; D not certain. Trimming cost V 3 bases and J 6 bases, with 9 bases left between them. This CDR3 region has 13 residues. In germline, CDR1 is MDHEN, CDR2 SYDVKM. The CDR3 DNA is TGTGCCAGCAGTTTTTCAGTATCTCAGCCCCAGCATTTT. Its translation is CASSFSVSQPQHF.

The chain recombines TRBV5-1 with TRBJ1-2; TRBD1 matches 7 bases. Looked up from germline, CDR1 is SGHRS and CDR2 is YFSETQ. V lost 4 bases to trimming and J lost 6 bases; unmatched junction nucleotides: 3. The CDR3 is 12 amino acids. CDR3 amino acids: CASSPGTDGYTF. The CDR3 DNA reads TGCGCCAGCAGCCCCGGGACAGATGGCTACACCTTC.

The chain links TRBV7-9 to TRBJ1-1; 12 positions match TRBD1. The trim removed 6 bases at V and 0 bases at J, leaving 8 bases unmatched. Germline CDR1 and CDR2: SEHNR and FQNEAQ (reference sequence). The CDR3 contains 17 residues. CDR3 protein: CASSPAGQGAMNTEAFF. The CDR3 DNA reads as TGTGCCAGCAGTCCCGCGGGACAGGGGGCCATGAACACTGAAGCTTTCTTT.

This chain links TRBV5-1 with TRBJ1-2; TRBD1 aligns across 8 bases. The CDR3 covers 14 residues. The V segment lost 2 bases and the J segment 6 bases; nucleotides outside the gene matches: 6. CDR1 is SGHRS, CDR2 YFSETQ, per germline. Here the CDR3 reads CASSFRQGADGYTF. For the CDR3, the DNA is TGCGCCAGCAGCTTTAGGCAGGGGGCCGATGGCTACACCTTC.

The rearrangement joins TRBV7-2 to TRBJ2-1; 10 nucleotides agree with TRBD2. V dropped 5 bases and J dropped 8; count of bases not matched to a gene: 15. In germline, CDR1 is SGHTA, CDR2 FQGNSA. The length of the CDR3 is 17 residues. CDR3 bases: TGTGCCAGCAGCCGCGGGGCTAGCGGGAGCGTATTTTATGAGCAGTTCTTC. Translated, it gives CASSRGASGSVFYEQFF.